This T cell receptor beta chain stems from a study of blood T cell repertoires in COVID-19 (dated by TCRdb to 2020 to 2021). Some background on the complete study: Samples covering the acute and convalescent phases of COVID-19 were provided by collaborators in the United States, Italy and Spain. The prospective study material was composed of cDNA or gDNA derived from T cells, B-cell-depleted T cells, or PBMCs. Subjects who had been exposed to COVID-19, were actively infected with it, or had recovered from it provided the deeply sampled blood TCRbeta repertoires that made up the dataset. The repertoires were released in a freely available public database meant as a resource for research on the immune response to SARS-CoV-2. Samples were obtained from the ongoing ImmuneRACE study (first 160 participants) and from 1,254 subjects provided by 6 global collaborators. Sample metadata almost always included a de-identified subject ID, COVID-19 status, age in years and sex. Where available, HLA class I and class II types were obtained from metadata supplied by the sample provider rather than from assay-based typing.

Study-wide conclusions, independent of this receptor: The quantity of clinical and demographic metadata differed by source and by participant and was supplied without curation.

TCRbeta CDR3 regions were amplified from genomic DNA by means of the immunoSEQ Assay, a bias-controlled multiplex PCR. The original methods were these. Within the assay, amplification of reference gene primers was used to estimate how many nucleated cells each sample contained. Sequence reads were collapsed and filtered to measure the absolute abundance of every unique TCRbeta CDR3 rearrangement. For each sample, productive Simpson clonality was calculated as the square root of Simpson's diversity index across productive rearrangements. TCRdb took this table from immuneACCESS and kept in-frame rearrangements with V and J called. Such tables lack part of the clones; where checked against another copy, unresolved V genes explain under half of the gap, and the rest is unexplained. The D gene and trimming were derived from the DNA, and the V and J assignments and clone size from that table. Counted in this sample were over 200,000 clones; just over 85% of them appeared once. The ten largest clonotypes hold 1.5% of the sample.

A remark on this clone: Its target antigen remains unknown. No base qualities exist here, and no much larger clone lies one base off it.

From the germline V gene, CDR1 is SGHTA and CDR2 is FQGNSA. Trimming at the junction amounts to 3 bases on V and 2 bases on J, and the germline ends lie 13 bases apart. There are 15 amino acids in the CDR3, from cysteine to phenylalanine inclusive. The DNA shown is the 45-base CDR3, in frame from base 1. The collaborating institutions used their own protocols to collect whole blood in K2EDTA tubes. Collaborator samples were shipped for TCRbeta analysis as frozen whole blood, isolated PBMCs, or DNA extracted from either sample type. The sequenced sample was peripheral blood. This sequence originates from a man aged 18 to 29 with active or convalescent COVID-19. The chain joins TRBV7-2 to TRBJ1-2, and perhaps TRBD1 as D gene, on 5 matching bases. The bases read TGTGCCAGCAGCTTGGGGCACCAGGGAAACTATGGCTACACCTTC. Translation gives CASSLGHQGNYGYTF.